This T cell receptor beta chain was captured by sequencing in a study of blood T cell repertoires in COVID-19. Authors' analysis steps: Amplifying reference gene primers gave estimates of nucleated cell counts. Method: immunoSEQ multiplex PCR; TCRdb's copy keeps in-frame clones and lacks some. For V, J and clone size, that table is used; D and trimming come from the DNA. This sample carries fewer than 150,000 clones, 84% of them seen once, and the ten largest clones take over 7.5%. The germline V and J ends were trimmed by 4 bases and 1 base, with 11 bases remaining between them. Per germline, CDR1 SGHRS and CDR2 YFSETQ. The CDR3 runs 14 residues.

The V and J genes are TRBV5-1 and TRBJ1-1; D may be TRBD1 (5 bases). This TCR was recovered from an elderly woman in a cohort sampled during active or convalescent COVID-19. Material for sequencing was peripheral blood. In DNA form, the CDR3 reads TGCGCCAGCAGCAGCTACAGGACGAACACTGAAGCTTTCTTT. This gives the protein CASSSYRTNTEAFF.